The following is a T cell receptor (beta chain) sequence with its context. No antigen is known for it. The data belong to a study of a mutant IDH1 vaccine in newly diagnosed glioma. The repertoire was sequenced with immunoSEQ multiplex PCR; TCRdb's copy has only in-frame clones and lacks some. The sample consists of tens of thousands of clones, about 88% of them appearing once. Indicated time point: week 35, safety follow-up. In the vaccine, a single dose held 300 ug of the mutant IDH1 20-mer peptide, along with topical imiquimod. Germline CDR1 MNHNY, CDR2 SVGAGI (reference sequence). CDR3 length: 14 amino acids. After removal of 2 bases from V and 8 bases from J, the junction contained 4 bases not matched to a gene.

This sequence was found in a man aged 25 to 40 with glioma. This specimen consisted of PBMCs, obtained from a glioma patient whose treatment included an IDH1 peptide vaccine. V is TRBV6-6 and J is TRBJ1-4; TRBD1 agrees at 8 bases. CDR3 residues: CASSYTGGEEKLFF. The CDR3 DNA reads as TGTGCCAGCAGTTACACAGGGGGTGAGGAAAAACTGTTTTTT.